This T cell receptor beta chain was found in a study of shared clonotypes between healthy human individuals (dated by TCRdb to about 2020). General notes on the study: Three men and a couple of women, aged 18 to 49 years, made up the cohort. Per donor, leukapheresis produced somewhere between about 0.9 and 9 billion PBMCs. To increase sequencing depth and limit assay-specific biases, TCR repertoire library preparation and sequencing were carried out by different laboratories using diverse techniques. For each donor, CD4 naive and CD4 memory were each run on three plates, CD8 naive on two plates, and CD8 memory on one plate. Blood TCR repertoires of roughly five healthy adults were deeply sequenced to estimate repertoire size and the extent of clonotype sharing between individuals. Broad study findings and their caveats: Compared with non-shared clonotypes, clonotypes shared by all four sorted-subset donors had higher generation probabilities. Pairwise subsampling led to the expectation that sequencing depth would affect the degree of clonotype sharing among donors. Because the study included only a small number of donors, the genetic and exposure-history diversity represented was limited. Incomplete sequencing was indicated by rarefaction of sorted-subset datasets, despite the large sequencing depth. Across a few donors, about 5% of naive CD4, approximately 3.6% of naive CD8, 2% to 2.5% of memory CD4, and 0.3% to 0.45% of memory CD8 clonotypes were shared. Only blood was sampled, and tissue TCR repertoires likely differ from those in blood. Naive subsets generally had larger estimated clonotype richness than memory subsets did.

This clone has a single count. The clone's antigen remains unknown. Base qualities are not at hand, and no much larger clone is one base apart. Using the deep immunoSEQ assay, TCR CDR3 regions were amplified from genomic DNA by multiplex PCR. Extracted genomic DNA from each cell subset was spread evenly across all wells of several immunoSEQ 96-well plates, with each plate serving as a replicate. For sorted subsets, approximately 200 ng of genomic DNA, equivalent to tens of thousands of T cell genomes, went into each replicate PCR. Purified libraries were quantified with a Qubit 3.0 fluorometer, sized on a Bioanalyzer 2100, and re-quantified with the KAPA Library Quantification kit. Each immunoSEQ 96-well plate was sequenced on its own single-read 150-cycle Illumina NextSeq 550 flow cell. Per the original workflow: Because the immunoSEQ output included only junctional sequences and no quality scores, the filtering could not be the same as the filtering used for full-length reads. Sequences were annotated with PyIR, a Python wrapper for IgBLAST v1.9, using IMGT germline references to assign V/J genes and CDR3. Reads with weak V/J assignments (E-value above 1e-6), missing CDR3, stop codons, out-of-frame junctions, or ambiguous translated residues were removed. V3J clonotypes were defined as sequences sharing the same inferred V gene, J gene, and CDR3 amino acid sequence. Percentage overlap between repertoires was computed as shared unique clonotypes divided by the size of the smaller repertoire. RTK rarefaction, the Chao1 estimator, and Recon v2.1 estimates of unobserved clonotypes were used to assess repertoire richness. OLGA was used to compute generation probabilities for all TCRbeta clonotypes that the gDNA method yielded from a handful of donors. TCRdb provides this immuneACCESS table in a form limited to in-frame rearrangements. Some clones are lacking; in checked studies, under half of them reflect an unresolved V gene, and why the rest are absent is not known. The V and J calls and clone size are taken from that table; D and trimming were inferred from the DNA. The sample contains 2,100,000 or so clones, roughly 95% of them found a single time. The top ten clonotypes cover around 0.13% of the sample.

Donors were healthy HIV-negative adults with no recently reported acute infections or vaccinations. All donors were Caucasian adults living in Nashville, Tennessee, USA. CD4+ T cells were enriched by magnetic negative selection, after which naive cells were positively selected on CD45RA and the negative fraction was taken as the memory subset. Blood was obtained by leukapheresis, after which PBMCs were separated by Ficoll-Histopaque density gradient centrifugation and cryopreserved in liquid nitrogen vapor phase. Purity and quantity of every magnetically sorted T cell population were checked by analytical flow cytometry. From each sorted fraction, genomic DNA was isolated and quantified by UV absorbance on a Nanodrop 2000c. The CDR3 runs 16 amino acids, cysteine and phenylalanine included. The kept DNA is CDR3 alone, 48 bases in frame from the first base. CDR1 and CDR2 were assigned from the germline V gene (reference sequence) as LNHNV and YYDKDF. A distance of 13 bases separates the germline ends of V and J, which lose 1 base and 0 bases respectively.

This TCR was recovered from a man between 18 and 29 years old in good health. The rearranged segments are TRBV15 and TRBJ2-7; no D gene can be assigned with confidence. Sequencing input: naive CD4+ T cells sorted from blood. The sample's cell subset or site label, decoded: CD45RA+ positively selected. The CDR3 loop reads CATSRGTAGDSYEQYF. The DNA sequence is given as TGTGCCACCAGCAGAGGTACGGCTGGGGACTCCTACGAGCAGTACTTC.